This T cell receptor (beta chain) emerged from a study of blood T cell repertoires in COVID-19. Profiled with immunoSEQ multiplex PCR; TCRdb holds only in-frame clones, not every one. The sample has some 70,000 clones, 85% to 90% seen once. The ends were cut back, 2 bases at V and 9 bases at J, with 18 bases in the middle. CDR1 is KGHDR and CDR2 is SFDVKD in the germline V gene. The CDR3 has 15 residues. This clone was seen a few times. The sequenced material came from peripheral blood. The V gene is TRBV24-1, the J gene TRBJ2-5; no firm D call. This receptor was identified in a man aged 45 to 65 with acute or convalescent COVID-19. Here the CDR3 reads CATSDSGPFSRAQYF. The CDR3 DNA is TGTGCCACCAGTGATTCAGGCCCGTTCTCGCGAGCCCAGTACTTC.